The present TCR beta chain was sequenced within a study of blood T cells in healthy people across ages. Study findings and constraints: A strong correlation was found between TCR beta diversity and the percentage of naive T cells. Changes in expanded clonotypes were possibly confounded, as the CMV status of donors was unknown. A roughly linear age-dependent decrease characterized TCR beta diversity per million T cells.

In its sample, this clonotype was seen a few times. Its antigen is still unknown. CDR3 size: 15 residues. CDR1 and CDR2 (germline): SNHLY, FYNNEI. V lost 0 bases to trimming and J lost 2 bases, with 11 bases between them. Together with a sample-barcoded 5' primer, a J-beta primer mix was included in a second PCR lasting roughly 6 to 12 cycles. In TCRdb, the 5' RACE reads were re-called with MiXCR into one record per CDR3 protein. The table includes over 600,000 distinct CDR3 sequences, about 46% detected once. The chain links TRBV2 to TRBJ2-7; no clear D gene. The sequence was collected from a man older than 75 in good health. Sequenced sample: blood. CDR3 bases: TGTGCCAGCAGTGAAGCGATGCAGGCGGCCTACGAGCAGTACTTC. It specifies CASSEAMQAAYEQYF.